The TCR beta chain under discussion was sequenced for a study of T cell repertoires in cytomegalovirus infection. Turning to the study itself: Well-studied HLA-B-restricted CMV epitopes were used in the study alongside recently identified HLA-C-restricted ones. Public TCR beta signatures marked donors with CMV infection and the matching HLA. Study-wide results and caveats: CMV-specific TCR beta clonotypes restricted by HLA-C dominated the ex vivo response. The cumulative frequency of public TCR beta families identified carriers of CMV plus the relevant HLA.

Points on this clonotype: The antigen remains unidentified.

This CDR3 is built from 15 residues. With 2 bases removed from V and 0 bases from J, the gap between germline ends came to 9 bases. Germline lookup yields CDR1 SGHTA and CDR2 FQGTGA. TCRdb itself ran the reads through MiXCR, one entry per CDR3 protein. The repertoire holds approximately 990,000 distinct CDR3 sequences, roughly 30% seen once, with roughly an eighth in the top ten. This sequence joins TRBV7-3 and TRBJ2-3; D perhaps matches TRBD2 (6 bases). This sequence was found in a human donor in good health (CMV status not recorded). Some clones in this sample may be carry-over from other donors' samples. The sequenced sample was cultured CD8+ T cells from PBMCs, obtained from culture after CMV antigen stimulation. The CDR3 spells CASSLYAGSTDTQYF. CDR3 in DNA: TGTGCCAGCAGCTTATATGCGGGGAGCACAGATACGCAGTATTTT.